The clone carrying this T cell receptor (beta chain) was counted a single time. Its specificity is not known. Here immunoSEQ multiplex PCR was the method, and the copy in TCRdb shows in-frame clones only, minus some. The sample consists of approximately 100,000 clones, roughly 89% of them appearing once. The sample is drawn from a study of T cell responses to AZD1222 COVID-19 vaccine. Study results and caveats: Donors skewed white British and female; clonal diversity was possibly underestimated. Recipients of two AZD1222 doses showed rising Spike-specific TCR breadth and depth. Targets within unmutated variant regions were reportedly found for nearly half of spike-specific TCRs.

This CDR3 is built from 14 residues. V was cut by 7 bases and J by 6 bases, with 13 bases left in between. The germline CDR1 and CDR2 sequences are MDHEN and SYDVKM. This sequence originates from an adult in good health. The specimen comprised peripheral blood, sampled on day 0 of AZD1222 vaccination. The gene calls are TRBV28 and TRBJ1-6, with D possibly TRBD1 on 6 matching bases. The CDR3 here is CASNGDILNSPLHF. CDR3 nucleotides: TGTGCCAGCAACGGGGACATCCTTAATTCACCCCTCCACTTT.